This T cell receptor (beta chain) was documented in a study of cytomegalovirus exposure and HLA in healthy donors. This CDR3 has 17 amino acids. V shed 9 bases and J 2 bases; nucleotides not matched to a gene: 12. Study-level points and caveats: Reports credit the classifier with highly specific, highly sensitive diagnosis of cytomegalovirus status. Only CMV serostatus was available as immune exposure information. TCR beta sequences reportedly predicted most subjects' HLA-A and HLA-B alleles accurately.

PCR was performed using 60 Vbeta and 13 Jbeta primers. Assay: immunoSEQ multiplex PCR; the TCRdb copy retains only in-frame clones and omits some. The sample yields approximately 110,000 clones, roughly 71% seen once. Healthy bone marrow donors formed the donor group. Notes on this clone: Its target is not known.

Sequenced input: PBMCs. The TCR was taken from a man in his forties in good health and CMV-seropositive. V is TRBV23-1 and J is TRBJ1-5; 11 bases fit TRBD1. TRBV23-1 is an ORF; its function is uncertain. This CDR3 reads CARFPGQGVWGNQPQHF. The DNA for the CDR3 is TGCGCCAGATTTCCGGGACAGGGGGTTTGGGGCAATCAGCCCCAGCATTTT.